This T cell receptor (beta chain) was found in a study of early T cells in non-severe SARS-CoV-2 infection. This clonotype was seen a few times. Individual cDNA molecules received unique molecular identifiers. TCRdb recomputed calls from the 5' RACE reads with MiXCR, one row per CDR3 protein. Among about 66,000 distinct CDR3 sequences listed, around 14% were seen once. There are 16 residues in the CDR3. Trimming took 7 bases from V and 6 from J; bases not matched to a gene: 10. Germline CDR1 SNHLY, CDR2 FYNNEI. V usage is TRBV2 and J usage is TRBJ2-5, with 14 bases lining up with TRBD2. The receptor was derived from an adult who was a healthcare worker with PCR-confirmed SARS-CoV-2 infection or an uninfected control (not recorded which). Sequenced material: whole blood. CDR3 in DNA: TGTGCCAGCAATAATCCGGGACTAGCGGGAGAGAAGACCCAGTACTTC. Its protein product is CASNNPGLAGEKTQYF.